The clone carrying this TCR beta chain was recorded a few times. Its specificity is unknown. This specimen comes from a study of CD8 T cells in ankylosing spondylitis. This CDR3 is built from 14 residues. After removal of 8 bases from V and 6 bases from J, the junction contained 14 bases not matched to a gene. In germline, CDR1 is SQVTM, CDR2 ANQGSEA. TCR beta libraries were made by quantitative 5'-RACE with molecular barcodes. TCRdb used MiXCR to reprocess the 5' RACE reads, holding one entry per CDR3 protein. Here the sample spans about 130,000 distinct CDR3 sequences, roughly 13% being singletons. Overall study findings and caveats: Ankylosing spondylitis blood appeared to be characterized by a TCR beta motif of 7 to 9 highly homologous variants. Within matched ankylosing spondylitis synovial fluid, disease-linked clones were reportedly significantly enriched.

The V and J genes are TRBV29-1 and TRBJ2-5; TRBD1 matches at 8 bases. The sequence was obtained from a female donor with ankylosing spondylitis or in good health (not recorded which). Sequenced: blood, either unsorted or a sorted T cell fraction (not recorded which). The CDR3 here is CSSWGAGGAKTQYF. The CDR3, as DNA: TGCAGCTCCTGGGGGGCAGGGGGCGCGAAGACCCAGTACTTC.